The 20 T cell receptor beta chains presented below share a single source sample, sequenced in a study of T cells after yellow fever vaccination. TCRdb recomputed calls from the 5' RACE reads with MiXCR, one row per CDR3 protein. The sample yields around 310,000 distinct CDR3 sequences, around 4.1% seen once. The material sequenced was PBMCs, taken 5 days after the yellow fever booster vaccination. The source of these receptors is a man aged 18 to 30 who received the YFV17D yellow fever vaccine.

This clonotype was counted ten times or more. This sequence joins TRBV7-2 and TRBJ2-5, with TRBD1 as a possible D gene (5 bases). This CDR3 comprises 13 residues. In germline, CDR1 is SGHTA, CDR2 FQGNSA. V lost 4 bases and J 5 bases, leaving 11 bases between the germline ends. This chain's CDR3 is CASSSGPRETQYF. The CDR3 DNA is TGTGCCAGCAGCTCAGGGCCCCGGGAGACCCAGTACTTC. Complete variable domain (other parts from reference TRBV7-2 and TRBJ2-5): GAGVSQSPSNKVTEKGKDVELRCDPISGHTALYWYRQSLGQGLEFLIYFQGNSAPDKSGLPSDRFSAERTGGSVSTLTIQRTQQEDSAVYLCASSSGPRETQYFGPGTRLLVL.

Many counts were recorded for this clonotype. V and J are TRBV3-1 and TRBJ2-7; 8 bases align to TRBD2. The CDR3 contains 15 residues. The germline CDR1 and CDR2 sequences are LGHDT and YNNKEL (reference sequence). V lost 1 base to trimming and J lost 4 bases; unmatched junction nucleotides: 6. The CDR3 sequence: CASSQAAGASYEQYV. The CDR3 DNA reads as TGTGCCAGCAGCCAAGCAGCGGGGGCCTCTTACGAGCAGTACGTC.

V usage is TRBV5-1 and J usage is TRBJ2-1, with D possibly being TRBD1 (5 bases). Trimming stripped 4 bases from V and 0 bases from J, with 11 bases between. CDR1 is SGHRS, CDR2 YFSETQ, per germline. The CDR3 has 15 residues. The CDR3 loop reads CASSPVGHSYNEQFF. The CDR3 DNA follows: TGCGCCAGCAGCCCCGTGGGGCACTCCTACAATGAGCAGTTCTTC.

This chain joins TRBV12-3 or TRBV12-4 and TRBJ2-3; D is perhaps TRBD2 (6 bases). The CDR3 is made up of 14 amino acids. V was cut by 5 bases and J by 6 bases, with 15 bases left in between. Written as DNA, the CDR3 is TGTGCCAGCAGTCAACTAGCTTCCTCCGATACGCAGTATTTT. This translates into CASSQLASSDTQYF.

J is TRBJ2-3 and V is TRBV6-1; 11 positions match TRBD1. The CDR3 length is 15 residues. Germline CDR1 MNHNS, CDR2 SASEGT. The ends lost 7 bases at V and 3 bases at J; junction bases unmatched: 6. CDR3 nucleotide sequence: TGTGCCAGCACCGAGGACAGGGGGCAGACAGATACGCAGTATTTT. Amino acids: CASTEDRGQTDTQYF.

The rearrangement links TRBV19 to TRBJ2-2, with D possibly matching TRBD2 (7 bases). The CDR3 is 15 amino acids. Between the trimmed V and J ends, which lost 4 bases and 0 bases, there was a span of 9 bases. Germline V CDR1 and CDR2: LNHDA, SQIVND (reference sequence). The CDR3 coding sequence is TGTGCCAGTAGTAAAGGGGGGGCGAACACCGGGGAGCTGTTTTTT. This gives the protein CASSKGGANTGELFF. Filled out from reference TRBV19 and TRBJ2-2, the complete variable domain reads DGGITQSPKYLFRKEGQNVTLSCEQNLNHDAMYWYRQDPGQGLRLIYYSQIVNDFQKGDIAEGYSVSREKKESFPLTVTSAQKNPTAFYLCASSKGGANTGELFFGEGSRLTVL.

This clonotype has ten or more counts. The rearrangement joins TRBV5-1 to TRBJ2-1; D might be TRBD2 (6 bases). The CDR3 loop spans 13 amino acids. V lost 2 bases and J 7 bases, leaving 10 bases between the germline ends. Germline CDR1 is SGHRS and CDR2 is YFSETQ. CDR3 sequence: CASSFTGGNEQFF. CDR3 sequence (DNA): TGCGCCAGCAGCTTCACTGGAGGGAATGAGCAGTTCTTC.

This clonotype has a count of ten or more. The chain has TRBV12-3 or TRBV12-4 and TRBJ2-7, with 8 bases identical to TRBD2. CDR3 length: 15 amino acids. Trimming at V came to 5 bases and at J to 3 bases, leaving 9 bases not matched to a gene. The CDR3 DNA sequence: TGTGCCAGCAGTCTAGTCGCGGGGGGTTTCTACGAGCAGTACTTC. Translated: CASSLVAGGFYEQYF.

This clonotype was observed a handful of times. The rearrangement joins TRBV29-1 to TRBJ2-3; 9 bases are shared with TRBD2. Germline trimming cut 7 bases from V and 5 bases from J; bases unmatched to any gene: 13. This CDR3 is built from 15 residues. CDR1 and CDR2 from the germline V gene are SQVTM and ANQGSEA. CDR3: CSAYLAGAVEDTQYF. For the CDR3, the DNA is TGCAGCGCTTACTTAGCGGGGGCGGTTGAAGATACGCAGTATTTT.

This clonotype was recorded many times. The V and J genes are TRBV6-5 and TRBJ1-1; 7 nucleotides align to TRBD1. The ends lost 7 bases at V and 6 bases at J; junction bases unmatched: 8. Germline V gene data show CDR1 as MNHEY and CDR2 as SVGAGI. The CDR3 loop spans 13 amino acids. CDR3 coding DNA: TGTGCCAGCAAAATCAGGGGGGGCTCTGAAGCTTTCTTT. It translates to CASKIRGGSEAFF.

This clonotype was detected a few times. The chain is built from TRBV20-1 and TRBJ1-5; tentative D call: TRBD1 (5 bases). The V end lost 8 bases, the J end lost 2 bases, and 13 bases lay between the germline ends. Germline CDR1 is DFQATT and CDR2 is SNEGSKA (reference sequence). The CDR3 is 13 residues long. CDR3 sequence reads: CSTLMGGNQPQHF. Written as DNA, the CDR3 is TGCAGTACCTTAATGGGGGGCAATCAGCCCCAGCATTTT.

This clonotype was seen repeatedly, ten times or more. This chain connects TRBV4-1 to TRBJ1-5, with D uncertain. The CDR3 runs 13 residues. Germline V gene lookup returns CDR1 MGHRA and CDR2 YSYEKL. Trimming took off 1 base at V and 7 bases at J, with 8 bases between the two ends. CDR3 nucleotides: TGCGCCAGCAGCCAAGTAGGGATCCAGCCCCAGCATTTT. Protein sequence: CASSQVGIQPQHF.

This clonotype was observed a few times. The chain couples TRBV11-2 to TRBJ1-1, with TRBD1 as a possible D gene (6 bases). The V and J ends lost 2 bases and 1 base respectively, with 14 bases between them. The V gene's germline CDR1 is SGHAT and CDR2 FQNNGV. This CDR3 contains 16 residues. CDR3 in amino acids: CASSLHGQNGNTEAFF. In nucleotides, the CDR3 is TGTGCCAGCAGCTTACACGGACAGAATGGGAACACTGAAGCTTTCTTT.

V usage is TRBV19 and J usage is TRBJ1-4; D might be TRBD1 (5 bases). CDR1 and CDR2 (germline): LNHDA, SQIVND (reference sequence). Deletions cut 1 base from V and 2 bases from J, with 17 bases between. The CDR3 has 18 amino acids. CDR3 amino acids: CASSIVARQGATNEKLFF. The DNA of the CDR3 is TGTGCCAGTAGTATAGTGGCCCGGCAGGGTGCCACTAATGAAAAACTGTTTTTT.

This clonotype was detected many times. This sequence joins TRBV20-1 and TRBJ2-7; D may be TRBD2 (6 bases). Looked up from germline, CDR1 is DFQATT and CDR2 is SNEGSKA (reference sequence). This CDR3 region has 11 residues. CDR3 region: CSAQGGHEQYV. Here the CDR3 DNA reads TGCAGCGCGCAGGGAGGCCACGAGCAGTACGTC.

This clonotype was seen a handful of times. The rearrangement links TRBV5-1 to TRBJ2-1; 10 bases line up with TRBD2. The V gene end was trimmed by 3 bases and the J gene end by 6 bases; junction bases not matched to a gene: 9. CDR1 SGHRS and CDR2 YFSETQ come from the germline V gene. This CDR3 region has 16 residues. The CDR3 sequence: CASSSLGSGGFNEQFF. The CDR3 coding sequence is TGCGCCAGCAGCTCCCTCGGTAGCGGGGGGTTCAATGAGCAGTTCTTC.

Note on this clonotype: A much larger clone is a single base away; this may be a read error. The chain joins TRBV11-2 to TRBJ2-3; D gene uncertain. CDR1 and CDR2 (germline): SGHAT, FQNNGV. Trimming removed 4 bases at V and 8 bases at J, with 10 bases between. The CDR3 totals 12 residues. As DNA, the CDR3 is TGTGCCAGCAGCTCAGTATGGATTACGCAGTATTTT. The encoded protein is CASSSVWITQYF.

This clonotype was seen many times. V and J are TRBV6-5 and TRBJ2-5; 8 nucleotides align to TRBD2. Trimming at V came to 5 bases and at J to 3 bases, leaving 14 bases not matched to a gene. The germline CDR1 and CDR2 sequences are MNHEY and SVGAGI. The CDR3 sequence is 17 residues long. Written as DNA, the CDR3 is TGTGCCAGCAGTACATGGTCGTTCGTACTAGCGGAAGAGACCCAGTACTTC. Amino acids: CASSTWSFVLAEETQYF.

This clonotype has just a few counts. CDR3 sequence reads: CASSMQGTEAFF. CDR3 sequence (DNA): TGCGCCAGCAGCATGCAGGGGACTGAAGCTTTCTTT. The chain combines TRBV5-1 with TRBJ1-1, with D perhaps matching TRBD1 (6 bases). V was cut by 4 bases and J by 5 bases, with 9 bases left in between. From germline, CDR1 is SGHRS and CDR2 YFSETQ. This CDR3 comprises 12 residues.

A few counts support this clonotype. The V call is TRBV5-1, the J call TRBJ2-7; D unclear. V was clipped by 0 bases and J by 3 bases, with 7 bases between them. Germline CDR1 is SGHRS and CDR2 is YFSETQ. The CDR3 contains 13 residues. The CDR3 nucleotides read TGCGCCAGCAGCTTGGAAAGATACTACGAGCAGTACTTC. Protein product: CASSLERYYEQYF.